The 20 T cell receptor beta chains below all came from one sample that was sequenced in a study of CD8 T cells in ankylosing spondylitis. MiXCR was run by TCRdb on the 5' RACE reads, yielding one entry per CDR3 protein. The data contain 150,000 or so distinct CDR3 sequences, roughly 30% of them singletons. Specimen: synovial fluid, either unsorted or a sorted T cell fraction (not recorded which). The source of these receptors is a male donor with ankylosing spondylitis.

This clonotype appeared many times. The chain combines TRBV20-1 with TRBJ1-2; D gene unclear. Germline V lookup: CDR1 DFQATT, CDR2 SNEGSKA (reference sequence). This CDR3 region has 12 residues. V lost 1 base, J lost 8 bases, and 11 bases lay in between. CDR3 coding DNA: TGCAGTGCTAGAGCGAGTAGAATCGGCTACACCTTC. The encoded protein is CSARASRIGYTF.

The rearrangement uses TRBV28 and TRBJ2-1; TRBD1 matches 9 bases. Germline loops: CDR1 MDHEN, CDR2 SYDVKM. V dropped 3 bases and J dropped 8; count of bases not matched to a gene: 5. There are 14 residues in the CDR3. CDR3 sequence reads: CASSFGDRVDEQFF. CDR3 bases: TGTGCCAGCAGTTTCGGGGACAGGGTCGATGAGCAGTTCTTC.

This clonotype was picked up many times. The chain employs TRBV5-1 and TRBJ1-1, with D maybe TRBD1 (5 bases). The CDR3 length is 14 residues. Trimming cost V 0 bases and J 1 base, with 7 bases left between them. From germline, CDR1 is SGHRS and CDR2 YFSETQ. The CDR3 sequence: CASSLGDRNTEAFF. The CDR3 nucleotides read TGCGCCAGCAGCTTGGGTGACAGGAACACTGAAGCTTTCTTT.

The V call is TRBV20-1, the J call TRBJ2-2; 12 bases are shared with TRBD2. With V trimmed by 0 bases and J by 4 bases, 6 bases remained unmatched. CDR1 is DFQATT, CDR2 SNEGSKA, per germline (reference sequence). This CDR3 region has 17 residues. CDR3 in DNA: TGCAGTGCTAGAGATGTCGCTAGCGGGAGGGGCACCGGGGAGCTGTTTTTT. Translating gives CSARDVASGRGTGELFF.

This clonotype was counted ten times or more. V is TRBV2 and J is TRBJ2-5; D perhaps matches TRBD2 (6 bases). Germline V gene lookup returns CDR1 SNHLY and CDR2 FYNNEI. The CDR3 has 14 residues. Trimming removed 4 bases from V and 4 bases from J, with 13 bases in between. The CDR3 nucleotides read TGTGCCAGCAGTGTGCGGGGAGTGGGAGAGACCCAGTACTTC. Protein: CASSVRGVGETQYF.

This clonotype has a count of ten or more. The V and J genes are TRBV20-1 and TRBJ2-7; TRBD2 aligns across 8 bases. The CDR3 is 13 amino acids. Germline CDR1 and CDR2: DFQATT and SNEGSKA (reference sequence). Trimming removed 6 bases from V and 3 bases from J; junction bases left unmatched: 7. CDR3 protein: CSAQGLAGYEQYF. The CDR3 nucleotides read TGCAGTGCCCAGGGGCTAGCGGGCTACGAGCAGTACTTC.

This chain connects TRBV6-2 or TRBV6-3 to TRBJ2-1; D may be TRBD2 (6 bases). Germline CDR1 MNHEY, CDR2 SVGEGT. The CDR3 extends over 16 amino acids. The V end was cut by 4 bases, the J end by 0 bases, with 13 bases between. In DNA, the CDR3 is TGTGCCAGCAGTTCCCCCCTGGGGGGCTCCTACAATGAGCAGTTCTTC. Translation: CASSSPLGGSYNEQFF.

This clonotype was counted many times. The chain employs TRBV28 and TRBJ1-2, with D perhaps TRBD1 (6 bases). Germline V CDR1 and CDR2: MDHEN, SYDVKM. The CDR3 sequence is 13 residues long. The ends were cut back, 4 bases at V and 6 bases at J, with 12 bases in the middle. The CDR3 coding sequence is TGTGCCAGCAGTTCGGGGGCGCGGGATGGCTACACCTTC. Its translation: CASSSGARDGYTF.

The CDR3 protein is CASSLEGGPTGELFF. The CDR3 DNA sequence: TGCGCCAGCAGCTTGGAGGGGGGCCCCACCGGGGAGCTGTTTTTT. This rearrangement joins TRBV5-1 to TRBJ2-2; D tentatively reads TRBD1 or TRBD2 (6 bases each). V lost 0 bases, J lost 4 bases, and 10 bases lay in between. The CDR3 sequence is 15 residues long. Germline V lookup: CDR1 SGHRS, CDR2 YFSETQ.

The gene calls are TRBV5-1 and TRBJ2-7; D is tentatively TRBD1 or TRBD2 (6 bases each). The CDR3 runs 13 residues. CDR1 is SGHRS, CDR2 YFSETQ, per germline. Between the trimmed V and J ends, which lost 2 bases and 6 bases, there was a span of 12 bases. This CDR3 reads CASSFREGGEQYF. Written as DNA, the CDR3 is TGCGCCAGCAGCTTTAGAGAGGGGGGCGAGCAGTACTTC.

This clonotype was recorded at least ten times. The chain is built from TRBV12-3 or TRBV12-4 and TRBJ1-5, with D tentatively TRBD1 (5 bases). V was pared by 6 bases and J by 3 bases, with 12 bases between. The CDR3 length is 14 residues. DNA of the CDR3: TGTGCCAGCAGCCGGGTAGGGGTCAATCAGCCCCAGCATTTT. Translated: CASSRVGVNQPQHF.

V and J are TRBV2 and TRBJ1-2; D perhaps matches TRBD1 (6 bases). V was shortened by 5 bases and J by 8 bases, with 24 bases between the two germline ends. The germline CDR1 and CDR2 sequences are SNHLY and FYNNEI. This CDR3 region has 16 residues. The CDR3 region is CASSRGLQGGGLGYTF. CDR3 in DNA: TGTGCCAGCAGTCGGGGACTACAGGGTGGTGGACTCGGCTACACCTTC.

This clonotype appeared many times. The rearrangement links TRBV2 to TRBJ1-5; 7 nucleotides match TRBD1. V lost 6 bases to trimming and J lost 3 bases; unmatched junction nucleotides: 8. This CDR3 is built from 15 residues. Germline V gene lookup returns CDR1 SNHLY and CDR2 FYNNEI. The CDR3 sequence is CASSEDRIVNQPQHF. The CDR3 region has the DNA TGTGCCAGCAGCGAGGACAGGATTGTCAATCAGCCCCAGCATTTT.

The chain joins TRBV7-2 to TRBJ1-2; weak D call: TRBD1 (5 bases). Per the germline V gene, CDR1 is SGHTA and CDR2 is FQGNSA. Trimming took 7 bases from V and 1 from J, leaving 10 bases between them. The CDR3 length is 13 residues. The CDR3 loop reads CASTGQINYGYTF. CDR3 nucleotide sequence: TGTGCCAGCACAGGGCAGATTAACTATGGCTACACCTTC.

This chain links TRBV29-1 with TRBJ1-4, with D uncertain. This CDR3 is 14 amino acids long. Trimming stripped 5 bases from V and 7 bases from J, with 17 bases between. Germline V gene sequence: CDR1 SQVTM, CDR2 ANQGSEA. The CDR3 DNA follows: TGCAGCGTTAAAACCCGTCCGAGATCTGAAAAACTGTTTTTT. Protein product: CSVKTRPRSEKLFF.

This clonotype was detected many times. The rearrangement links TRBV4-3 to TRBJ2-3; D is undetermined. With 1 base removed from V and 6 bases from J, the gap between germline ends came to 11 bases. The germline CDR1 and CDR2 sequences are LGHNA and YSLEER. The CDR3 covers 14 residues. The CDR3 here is CASSQVGVGDTQYF. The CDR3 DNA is TGCGCCAGCAGCCAAGTTGGAGTCGGGGATACGCAGTATTTT.

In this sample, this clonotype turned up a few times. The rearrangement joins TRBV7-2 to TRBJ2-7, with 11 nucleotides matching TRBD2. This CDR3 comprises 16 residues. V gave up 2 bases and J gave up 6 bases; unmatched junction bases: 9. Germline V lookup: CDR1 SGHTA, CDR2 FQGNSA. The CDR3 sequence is CASSLILTSGSGEQYF. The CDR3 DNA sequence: TGTGCCAGCAGCTTAATTCTTACTAGCGGGAGTGGCGAGCAGTACTTC.

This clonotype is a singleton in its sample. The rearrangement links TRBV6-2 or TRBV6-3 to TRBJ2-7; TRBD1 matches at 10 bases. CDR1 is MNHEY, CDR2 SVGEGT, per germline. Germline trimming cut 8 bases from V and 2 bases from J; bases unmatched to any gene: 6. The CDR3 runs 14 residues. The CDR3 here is CASLTGTGAYEQYF. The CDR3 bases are TGTGCCAGCCTCACCGGGACAGGGGCCTACGAGCAGTACTTC.

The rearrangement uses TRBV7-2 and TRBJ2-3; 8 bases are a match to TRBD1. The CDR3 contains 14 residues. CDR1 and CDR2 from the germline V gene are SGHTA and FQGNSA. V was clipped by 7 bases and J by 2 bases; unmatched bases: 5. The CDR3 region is CASNAGGPTDTQYF. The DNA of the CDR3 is TGTGCCAGCAACGCAGGGGGCCCCACAGATACGCAGTATTTT.

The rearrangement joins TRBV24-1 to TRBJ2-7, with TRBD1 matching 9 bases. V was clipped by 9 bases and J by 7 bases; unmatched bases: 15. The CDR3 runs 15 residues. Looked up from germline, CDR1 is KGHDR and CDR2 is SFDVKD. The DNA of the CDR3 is TGTGCCACCTCGCCCTTGGTGACAGGGGGTGAAGAGCAGTACTTC. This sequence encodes CATSPLVTGGEEQYF.